This entry concerns a single T cell receptor beta chain. TCRdb's table, derived via immunoSEQ multiplex PCR, lists solely in-frame clones and lacks some. The data contain around 80,000 clones, 80% to 90% of them singletons. The germline gives CDR1 KGHDR, CDR2 SFDVKD. The V gene end was trimmed by 5 bases and the J gene end by 0 bases; junction bases not matched to a gene: 6. CDR3 length equals 17 residues. The source of the sample is a study of blood T cell repertoires in COVID-19. Overall study context: T cells, B-cell-depleted T cells, or PBMCs supplied cDNA or gDNA.

The chain uses TRBV24-1 and TRBJ1-3; 10 bases agree with TRBD1. The clonotype was recovered from a woman at least 80 years old with active or convalescent COVID-19. The sample was peripheral blood. The CDR3 reads CATSAAGTGVSGNTIYF. For the CDR3, the DNA is TGTGCCACCAGTGCCGCCGGGACAGGGGTCTCTGGAAACACCATATATTTT.